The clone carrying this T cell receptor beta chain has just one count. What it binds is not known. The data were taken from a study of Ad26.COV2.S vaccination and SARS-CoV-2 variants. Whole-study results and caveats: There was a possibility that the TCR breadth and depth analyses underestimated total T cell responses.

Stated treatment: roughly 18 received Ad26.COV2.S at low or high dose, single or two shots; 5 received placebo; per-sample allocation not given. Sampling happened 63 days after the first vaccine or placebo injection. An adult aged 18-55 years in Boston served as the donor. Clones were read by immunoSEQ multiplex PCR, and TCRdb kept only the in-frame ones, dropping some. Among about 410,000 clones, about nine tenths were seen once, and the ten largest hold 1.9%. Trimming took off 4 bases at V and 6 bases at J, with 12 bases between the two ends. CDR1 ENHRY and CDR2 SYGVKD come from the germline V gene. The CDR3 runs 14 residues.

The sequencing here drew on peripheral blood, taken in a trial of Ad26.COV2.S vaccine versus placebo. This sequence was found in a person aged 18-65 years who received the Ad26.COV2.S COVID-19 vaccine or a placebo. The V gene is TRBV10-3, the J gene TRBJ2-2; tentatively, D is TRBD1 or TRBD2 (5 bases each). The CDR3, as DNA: TGTGCCATCAGTGGAGGGGCGGAGCCCGGGGAGCTGTTTTTT. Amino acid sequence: CAISGGAEPGELFF.